This T cell receptor beta chain is drawn from a study of human T cells and chemical hapten exposure. Across the whole study: Variability of per-sample TCR yields stemmed mainly from small differences in pooled library volume. Overall study findings and caveats: The study found that DPC sensitization did not change TCRs above 1 in 1000 frequency.

TCRdb called the RACE reads again in MiXCR, with one record for every CDR3 protein. The data contain 280,000 or so distinct CDR3 sequences, approximately 7.5% of them singletons. Time point: pre-sensitization, week 0. Treatment defined: therapeutic diphenylcyclopropenone sensitization with weekly scalp DPC. This CDR3 is 15 amino acids long. The germline V gene has CDR1 MNHEY and CDR2 SVGAGI. J lost 4 bases, V lost 0 bases, and 3 bases had no gene match. Concerning this clonotype itself: Antigen: not known.

The chain combines TRBV6-5 with TRBJ1-2; 9 bases are shared with TRBD1. This TCR was sampled from a man younger than 35 with alopecia areata. Some clones in this sample may be carry-over from other donors' samples. Material: whole blood, obtained in connection with sensitization to the hapten diphenylcyclopropenone (DPC). CDR3 coding DNA: TGTGCCAGCAGTTACTCGACAGGGGGTACCTATGGCTACACCTTC. Translation: CASSYSTGGTYGYTF.